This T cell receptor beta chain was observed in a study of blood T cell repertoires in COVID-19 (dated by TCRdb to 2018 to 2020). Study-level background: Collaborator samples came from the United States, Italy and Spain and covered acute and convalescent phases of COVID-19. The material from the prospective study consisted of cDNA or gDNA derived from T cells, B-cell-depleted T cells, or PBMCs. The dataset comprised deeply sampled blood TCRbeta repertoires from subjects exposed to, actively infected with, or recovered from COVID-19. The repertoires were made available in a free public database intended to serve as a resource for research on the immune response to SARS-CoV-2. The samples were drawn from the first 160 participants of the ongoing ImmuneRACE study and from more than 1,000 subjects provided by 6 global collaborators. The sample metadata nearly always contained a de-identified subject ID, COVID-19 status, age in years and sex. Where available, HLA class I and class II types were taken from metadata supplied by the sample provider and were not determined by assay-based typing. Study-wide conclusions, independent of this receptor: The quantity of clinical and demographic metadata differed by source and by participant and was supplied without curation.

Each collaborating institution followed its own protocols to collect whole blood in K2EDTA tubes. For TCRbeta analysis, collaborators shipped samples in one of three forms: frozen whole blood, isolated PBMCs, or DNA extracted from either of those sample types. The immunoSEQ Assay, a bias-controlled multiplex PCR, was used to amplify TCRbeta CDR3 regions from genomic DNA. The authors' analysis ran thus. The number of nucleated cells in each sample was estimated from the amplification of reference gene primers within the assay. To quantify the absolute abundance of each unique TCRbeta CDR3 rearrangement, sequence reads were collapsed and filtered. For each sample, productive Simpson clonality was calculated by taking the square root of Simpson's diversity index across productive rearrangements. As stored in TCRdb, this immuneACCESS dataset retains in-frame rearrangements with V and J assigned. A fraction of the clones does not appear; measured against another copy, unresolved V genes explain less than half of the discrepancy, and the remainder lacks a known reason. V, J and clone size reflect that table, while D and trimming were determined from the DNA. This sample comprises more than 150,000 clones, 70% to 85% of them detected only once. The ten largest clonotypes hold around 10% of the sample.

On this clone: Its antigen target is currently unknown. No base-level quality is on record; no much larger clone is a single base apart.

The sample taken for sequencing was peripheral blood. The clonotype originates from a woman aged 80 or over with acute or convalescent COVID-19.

The sequenced DNA is TGTGCCAGCAGCCGGAACACCGGGGAGCTGTTTTTT. Its protein is CASSRNTGELFF. The rearrangement joined TRBV6-5 to TRBJ2-2, with no confidently assigned D gene. The CDR3 numbers 12 residues from cysteine through phenylalanine. CDR3 DNA only is kept here, 36 bases in frame from base 1. The germline V gene gives CDR1 as MNHEY and CDR2 as SVGAGI. V and J are truncated by 6 bases and 1 base respectively, leaving an intervening sequence of 3 bases.